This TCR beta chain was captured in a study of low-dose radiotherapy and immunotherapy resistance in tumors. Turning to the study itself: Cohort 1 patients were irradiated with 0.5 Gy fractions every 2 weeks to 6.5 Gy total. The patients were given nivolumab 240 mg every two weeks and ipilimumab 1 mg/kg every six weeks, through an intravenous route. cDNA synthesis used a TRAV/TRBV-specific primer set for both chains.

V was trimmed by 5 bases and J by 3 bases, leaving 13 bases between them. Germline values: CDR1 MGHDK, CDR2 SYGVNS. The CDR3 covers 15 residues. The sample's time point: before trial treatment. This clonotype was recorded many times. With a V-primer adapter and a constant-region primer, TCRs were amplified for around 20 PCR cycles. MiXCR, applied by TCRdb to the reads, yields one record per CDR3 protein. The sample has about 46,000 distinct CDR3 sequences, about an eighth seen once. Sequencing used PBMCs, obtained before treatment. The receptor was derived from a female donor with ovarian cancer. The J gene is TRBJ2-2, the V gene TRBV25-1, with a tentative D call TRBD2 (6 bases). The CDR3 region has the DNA TGTGCCAGCAGTATACGAGGGAGGCACACCGGGGAGCTGTTTTTT. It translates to CASSIRGRHTGELFF.